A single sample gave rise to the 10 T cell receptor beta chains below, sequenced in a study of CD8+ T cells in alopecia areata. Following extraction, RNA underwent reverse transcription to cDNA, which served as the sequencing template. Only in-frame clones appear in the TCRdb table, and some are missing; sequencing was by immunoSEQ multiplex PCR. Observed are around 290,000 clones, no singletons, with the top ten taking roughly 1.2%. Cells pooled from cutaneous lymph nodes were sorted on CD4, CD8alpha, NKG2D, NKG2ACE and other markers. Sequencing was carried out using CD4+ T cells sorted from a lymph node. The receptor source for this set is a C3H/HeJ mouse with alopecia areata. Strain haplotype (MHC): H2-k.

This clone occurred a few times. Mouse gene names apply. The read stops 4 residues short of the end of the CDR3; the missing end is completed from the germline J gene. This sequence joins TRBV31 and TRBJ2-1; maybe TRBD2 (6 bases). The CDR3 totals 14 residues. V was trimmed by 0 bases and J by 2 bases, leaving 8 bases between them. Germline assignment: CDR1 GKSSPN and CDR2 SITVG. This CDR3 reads CAWSLGDYYAEQFF. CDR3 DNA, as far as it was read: TGTGCCTGGAGTCTAGGGGACTACTATGCT.

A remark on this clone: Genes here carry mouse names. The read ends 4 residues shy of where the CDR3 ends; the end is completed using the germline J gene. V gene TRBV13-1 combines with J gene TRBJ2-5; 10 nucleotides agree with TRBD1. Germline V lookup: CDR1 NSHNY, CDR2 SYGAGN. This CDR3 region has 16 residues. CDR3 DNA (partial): TGTGCCAGCAGTGATGCATCGGGGACAGGGGCGGAC. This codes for CASSDASGTGAD. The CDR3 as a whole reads CASSDASGTGADTQYF.

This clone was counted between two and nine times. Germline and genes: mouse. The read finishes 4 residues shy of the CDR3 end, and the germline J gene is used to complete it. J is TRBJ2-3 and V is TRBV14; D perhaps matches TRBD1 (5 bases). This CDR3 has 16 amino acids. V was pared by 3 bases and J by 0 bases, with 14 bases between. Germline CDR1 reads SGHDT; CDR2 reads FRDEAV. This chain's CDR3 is CASSYDPGNSAETLYF. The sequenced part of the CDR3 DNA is TGTGCCAGCAGTTATGATCCAGGGAATAGTGCAGAA.

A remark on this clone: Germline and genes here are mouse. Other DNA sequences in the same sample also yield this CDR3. CDR3 residues: CASSIRTSAETLYF. Incomplete CDR3 DNA: TGTGCCAGCAGTATTCGCACTAGTGCAGAA. V gene TRBV19 combines with J gene TRBJ2-3; no clear D. The CDR3 goes on 4 residues after the read ends, and that part is filled in from the germline J gene. The CDR3 runs 14 residues. Trimming removed 2 bases from V and 0 bases from J, with 7 bases in between. Germline V gives CDR1 FNHDT, CDR2 SITEND (reference sequence).

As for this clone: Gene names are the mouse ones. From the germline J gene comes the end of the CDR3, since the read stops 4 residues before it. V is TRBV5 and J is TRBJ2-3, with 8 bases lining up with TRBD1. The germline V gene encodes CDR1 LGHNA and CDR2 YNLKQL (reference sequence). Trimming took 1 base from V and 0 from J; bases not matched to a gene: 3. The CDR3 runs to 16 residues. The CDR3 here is CASSQGRQGSAETLYF. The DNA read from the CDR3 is TGTGCCAGCAGCCAAGGCCGACAGGGGAGTGCAGAA.

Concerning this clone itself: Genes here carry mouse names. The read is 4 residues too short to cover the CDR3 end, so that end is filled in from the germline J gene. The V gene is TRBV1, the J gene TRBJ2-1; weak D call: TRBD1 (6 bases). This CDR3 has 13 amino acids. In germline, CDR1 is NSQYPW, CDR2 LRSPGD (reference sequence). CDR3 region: CTCSAIQGAEQFF. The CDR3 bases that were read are TGCACCTGCAGTGCCATCCAGGGGGCT.

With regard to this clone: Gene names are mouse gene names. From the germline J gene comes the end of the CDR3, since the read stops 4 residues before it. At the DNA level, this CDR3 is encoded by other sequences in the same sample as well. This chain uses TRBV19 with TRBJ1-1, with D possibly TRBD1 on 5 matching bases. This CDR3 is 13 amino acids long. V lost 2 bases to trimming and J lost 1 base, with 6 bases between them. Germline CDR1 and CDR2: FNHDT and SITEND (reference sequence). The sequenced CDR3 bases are TGTGCCAGCAGTATCCAGGGGAACACA. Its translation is CASSIQGNT. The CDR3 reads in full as CASSIQGNTEVFF.

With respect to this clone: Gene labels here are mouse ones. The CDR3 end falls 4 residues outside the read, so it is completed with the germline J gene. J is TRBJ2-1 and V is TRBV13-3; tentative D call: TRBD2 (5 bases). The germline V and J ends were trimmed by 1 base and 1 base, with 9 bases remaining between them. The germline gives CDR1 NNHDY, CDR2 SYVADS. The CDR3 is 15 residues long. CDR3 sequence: CASSDQAGNYAEQFF. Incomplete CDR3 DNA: TGTGCCAGCAGTGATCAGGCTGGGAACTATGCT.

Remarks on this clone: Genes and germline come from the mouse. The part of the CDR3 DNA that was read is TGTGCCAGCAGCCAAGATTGGGACAGAAACACCGGG. It is translated as CASSQDWDRNTG. The complete CDR3 reads CASSQDWDRNTGQLYF. The chain combines TRBV5 with TRBJ2-2; 7 bases are a match to TRBD1. From the germline J gene comes the end of the CDR3, since the read stops 4 residues before it. The CDR3 is made up of 16 amino acids. After removal of 0 bases from V and 1 base from J, the junction contained 2 bases not matched to a gene. CDR1 and CDR2 from the germline V gene are LGHNA and YNLKQL (reference sequence).

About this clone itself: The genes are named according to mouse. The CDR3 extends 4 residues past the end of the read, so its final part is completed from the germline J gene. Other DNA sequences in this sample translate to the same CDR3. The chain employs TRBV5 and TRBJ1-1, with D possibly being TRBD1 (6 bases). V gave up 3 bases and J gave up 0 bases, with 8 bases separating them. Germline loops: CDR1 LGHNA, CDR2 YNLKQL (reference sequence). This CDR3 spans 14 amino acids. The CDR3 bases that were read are TGTGCCAGCAGCCAGGGACACGCAAACACA. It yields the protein CASSQGHANT. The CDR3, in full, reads CASSQGHANTEVFF.